This record looks at one T cell receptor beta chain sequence and its context. Germline V gene sequence: CDR1 MNHNY, CDR2 SVGAGI (reference sequence). The CDR3 is 13 residues long. Trimming took 8 bases from V and 6 from J; bases not matched to a gene: 6. The sample originates from a study of T cells in Graves' hyperthyroidism and ophthalmopathy. TCR beta CDR3 region amplification was performed from RNA transcripts. RT-PCR in the first round (using the HTBI primer set) targeted the TCR CDR3. MiXCR, run by TCRdb on the multiplex PCR reads, gives a single entry per CDR3 protein. The repertoire holds about 840,000 distinct CDR3 sequences, with 35% to 45% as singletons.

This TCR came from a man younger than 35 with Graves' hyperthyroidism. Sequencing used blood. This chain connects TRBV6-6 to TRBJ1-2; 10 bases match TRBD1. DNA of the CDR3: TGTGCCAGCGGTGGAGGACAGGGGGATGGCTACACCTTC. Translation gives CASGGGQGDGYTF.